Each of the 29 T cell receptor beta chains below was sequenced from the same sample in a study of cytomegalovirus exposure and HLA in healthy donors. The PCR was carried out with 60 Vbeta primers and 13 Jbeta primers. Sequencing was performed with immunoSEQ multiplex PCR; in TCRdb, only in-frame clones are kept and a portion is missing. This table holds under 200,000 clones, approximately 74% found once. Sequencing was performed on PBMCs. Receptors were obtained from a woman in her twenties or thirties in good health and CMV-seronegative.

J is TRBJ1-1 and V is TRBV7-9; D unclear. CDR3 length equals 14 residues. Germline V gives CDR1 SEHNR, CDR2 FQNEAQ (reference sequence). The V end was cut by 2 bases, the J end by 1 base, with 8 bases between. The CDR3, as DNA: TGTGCCAGCAGCTTATACGAGGGGAACACTGAAGCTTTCTTT. This codes for CASSLYEGNTEAFF. The full variable domain, completed using reference TRBV7-9 and TRBJ1-1, is DTGVSQNPRHKITKRGQNVTFRCDPISEHNRLYWYRQTLGQGPEFLTYFQNEAQLEKSRLLSDRFSAERPKGSFSTLEIQRTEQGDSAMYLCASSLYEGNTEAFFGQGTRLTVV.

The chain recombines TRBV4-1 with TRBJ1-5; D is unresolved. This CDR3 comprises 15 residues. In germline, CDR1 is MGHRA, CDR2 YSYEKL. The V end was cut by 2 bases, the J end by 3 bases, with 11 bases between. The CDR3 DNA is TGCGCCAGCAGCCAACGGCAGGCCTCCAATCAGCCCCAGCATTTT. It encodes CASSQRQASNQPQHF.

The CDR3: CASSETLTGGMDEKLFF. The DNA for the CDR3 is TGTGCCAGCAGTGAAACCCTGACAGGGGGAATGGATGAAAAACTGTTTTTT. This chain joins TRBV2 and TRBJ1-4, with TRBD1 matching 9 bases. The germline V gene has CDR1 SNHLY and CDR2 FYNNEI. CDR3 length: 17 amino acids. Germline trimming cut 2 bases from V and 6 bases from J; bases unmatched to any gene: 10.

The J gene is TRBJ2-7, the V gene TRBV7-8, with D perhaps TRBD2 (6 bases). V lost 5 bases and J 9 bases, leaving 23 bases between the germline ends. The germline gives CDR1 SGHVS, CDR2 FQNEAQ. This CDR3 region has 15 residues. CDR3 amino acids: CASSPLGEVDLGQYF. CDR3 coding DNA: TGTGCCAGCAGCCCCCTAGGGGAGGTGGATTTGGGGCAGTACTTC.

The rearrangement uses TRBV6-5 and TRBJ2-5, with 13 bases identical to TRBD2. The CDR3 length is 14 residues. Germline V CDR1 and CDR2: MNHEY, SVGAGI. V was clipped by 5 bases and J by 4 bases; unmatched bases: 1. This CDR3 reads CASSTSGGGETQYF. Written as DNA, the CDR3 is TGTGCCAGCAGTACTAGCGGGGGGGGAGAGACCCAGTACTTC.

The chain has TRBV5-6 and TRBJ2-1; D is unclear. Germline V CDR1 and CDR2: SGHDT, YYEEEE. V was pared by 3 bases and J by 0 bases, with 10 bases between. The CDR3 extends over 15 amino acids. The CDR3, as DNA: TGTGCCAGCAGCTACTACGTTATCTCCTACAATGAGCAGTTCTTC. Translating gives CASSYYVISYNEQFF.

V is TRBV7-6 and J is TRBJ2-1; 8 bases line up with TRBD1. CDR1 is SGHVS and CDR2 is FNYEAQ in the germline V gene. CDR3 size: 15 residues. J lost 8 bases, V lost 3 bases, and 9 bases had no gene match. The CDR3 bases are TGTGCCAGCAGCTTGGGGAGACAGGGGCTCGATGAGCAGTTCTTC. The encoded protein is CASSLGRQGLDEQFF. The whole variable domain, filled in from reference TRBV7-6 and TRBJ2-1, reads GAGVSQSPRYKVTKRGQDVALRCDPISGHVSLYWYRQALGQGPEFLTYFNYEAQQDKSGLPNDRFSAERPEGSISTLTIQRTEQRDSAMYRCASSLGRQGLDEQFFGPGTRLTVL.

The gene calls are TRBV15 and TRBJ1-4; TRBD1 agrees at 7 bases. The germline V gene encodes CDR1 LNHNV and CDR2 YYDKDF (reference sequence). This CDR3 region has 13 residues. The J segment lost 7 bases and the V segment lost 10 bases, leaving 9 bases of the junction unmatched. CDR3 loop: CAISTGWAEKLFF. The CDR3 nucleotides read TGTGCCATTTCGACAGGGTGGGCTGAAAAACTGTTTTTT.

This chain uses TRBV28 with TRBJ2-5; possibly TRBD2 for D (6 bases). CDR1 is MDHEN and CDR2 is SYDVKM in the germline V gene. CDR3 length: 16 amino acids. Deletions cut 3 bases from V and 0 bases from J, with 14 bases between. The CDR3 is CASSLNSGSYQETQYF. The CDR3 DNA sequence: TGTGCCAGCAGTTTGAATAGCGGAAGTTACCAAGAGACCCAGTACTTC.

To note about this clone: The same CDR3 also results from other DNA sequences found in this sample. The CDR3 DNA is TGTGCCAGCAGCCTACAAACAGGGAACACCGGGGAGCTGTTTTTT. This translates into CASSLQTGNTGELFF. The genes are TRBV7-2 and TRBJ2-2, with D possibly matching TRBD1 (5 bases). The CDR3 spans 15 residues. CDR1 is SGHTA and CDR2 is FQGNSA in the germline V gene. V was shortened by 5 bases and J by 1 base, with 11 bases between the two germline ends.

This chain uses TRBV30 with TRBJ1-1; D unclear. Looked up from germline, CDR1 is GTSNPN and CDR2 is SVGIG (reference sequence). V was shortened by 1 base and J by 5 bases, with 8 bases between the two germline ends. This CDR3 contains 12 residues. DNA of the CDR3: TGTGCCTGGAGTGGTTCGAGAACTGAAGCTTTCTTT. Amino acid sequence: CAWSGSRTEAFF.

V and J are TRBV29-1 and TRBJ1-2, with D possibly matching TRBD1 (5 bases). With 3 bases removed from V and 4 bases from J, the gap between germline ends came to 15 bases. The CDR3 runs 14 residues. Per the germline V gene, CDR1 is SQVTM and CDR2 is ANQGSEA. CDR3: CSVDTQGIGYGYTF. In DNA form, the CDR3 reads TGCAGCGTTGATACGCAGGGCATCGGCTATGGCTACACCTTC. The complete variable domain, with remaining parts taken from reference TRBV29-1 and TRBJ1-2, reads SAVISQKPSRDICQRGTSLTIQCQVDSQVTMMFWYRQQPGQSLTLIATANQGSEATYESGFVIDKFPISRPNLTFSTLTVSNMSPEDSSIYLCSVDTQGIGYGYTFGSGTRLTVV.

V is TRBV28 and J is TRBJ1-1; TRBD1 matches 9 bases. The germline gives CDR1 MDHEN, CDR2 SYDVKM. V was pared by 6 bases and J by 6 bases, with 20 bases of the junction left unmatched. The CDR3 totals 18 residues. CDR3 sequence: CASSATPGQGSRSSEAFF. DNA of the CDR3: TGTGCCAGCAGCGCCACGCCGGGACAGGGATCTCGTTCGTCTGAAGCTTTCTTT. The full variable domain, in which reference TRBV28 and TRBJ1-1 provide the parts outside the CDR3, is DVKVTQSSRYLVKRTGEKVFLECVQDMDHENMFWYRQDPGLGLRLIYFSYDVKMKEKGDIPEGYSVSREKKERFSLILESASTNQTSMYLCASSATPGQGSRSSEAFFGQGTRLTVV.

The V gene is TRBV28, the J gene TRBJ2-1; 12 positions match TRBD2. The germline gives CDR1 MDHEN, CDR2 SYDVKM. The CDR3 is 15 residues long. The V gene end was trimmed by 6 bases and the J gene end by 7 bases; junction bases not matched to a gene: 7. CDR3 residues: CASSRTSGIINEQFF. The CDR3 DNA is TGTGCCAGCAGCCGGACTAGCGGGATCATTAATGAGCAGTTCTTC.

The genes are TRBV11-2 and TRBJ1-3; the D is unclear. Germline values: CDR1 SGHAT, CDR2 FQNNGV. This CDR3 contains 17 residues. Trimming stripped 5 bases from V and 1 base from J, with 18 bases between. The CDR3 region has the DNA TGTGCCAGCAGCCCTCTACGGACGCGGGCATCTGGAAACACCATATATTTT. It translates to CASSPLRTRASGNTIYF.

V usage is TRBV9 and J usage is TRBJ1-2; D unresolved. V was trimmed by 5 bases and J by 0 bases, leaving 11 bases between them. The CDR3 runs 14 residues. Germline CDR1 and CDR2: SGDLS and YYNGEE. The CDR3 nucleotides read TGTGCCAGCAGGGGGAGATCATCTAACTATGGCTACACCTTC. Translated: CASRGRSSNYGYTF.

V is TRBV13 and J is TRBJ2-7; 8 positions match TRBD2. The germline V gene encodes CDR1 PRHDT and CDR2 FYEKMQ (reference sequence). This CDR3 contains 15 residues. The J segment lost 1 base and the V segment lost 6 bases, leaving 8 bases of the junction unmatched. CDR3 in amino acids: CASRLRGGISYEQYF. The CDR3 DNA follows: TGTGCCAGCAGACTCCGGGGGGGAATTTCCTACGAGCAGTACTTC.

The chain has TRBV28 and TRBJ2-3; 8 nucleotides match TRBD1. This CDR3 comprises 15 residues. CDR1 is MDHEN, CDR2 SYDVKM, per germline. The J segment lost 3 bases and the V segment lost 5 bases, leaving 7 bases of the junction unmatched. The CDR3 nucleotides are TGTGCCAGCAGTCCGGACAGGGTTTGGACAGATACGCAGTATTTT. It codes for CASSPDRVWTDTQYF.

CDR3 coding DNA: TGTGCCAGCAGTGATCAGGGTCTTTCAGATACGCAGTATTTT. Its translation: CASSDQGLSDTQYF. This chain connects TRBV6-1 to TRBJ2-3, with D perhaps matching TRBD1 (5 bases). The V end lost 3 bases, the J end lost 4 bases, and 11 bases lay between the germline ends. The CDR3 runs 14 residues. The germline V gene has CDR1 MNHNS and CDR2 SASEGT.

The chain links TRBV5-1 to TRBJ2-3, with 10 bases that match TRBD1. The CDR3 spans 14 residues. Per the germline V gene, CDR1 is SGHRS and CDR2 is YFSETQ. The ends lost 10 bases at V and 3 bases at J; junction bases unmatched: 8. The CDR3 here is CAVARDRGTDTQYF. The CDR3 nucleotides are TGCGCCGTCGCCCGGGACAGGGGAACAGATACGCAGTATTTT.

The rearrangement joins TRBV2 to TRBJ1-2; no definite D call. Between the trimmed V and J ends, which lost 0 bases and 4 bases, there was a span of 18 bases. Germline assignment: CDR1 SNHLY and CDR2 FYNNEI. This CDR3 has 17 amino acids. CDR3: CASSEALTGSRIYGYTF. CDR3 in DNA: TGTGCCAGCAGTGAAGCGCTTACGGGATCGAGGATCTATGGCTACACCTTC.

This clone was seen a handful of times. This rearrangement joins TRBV9 to TRBJ1-6; perhaps TRBD1 as D (5 bases). CDR3 length equals 14 residues. Germline CDR1 is SGDLS and CDR2 is YYNGEE. Trimming stripped 0 bases from V and 10 bases from J, with 11 bases between. Here the CDR3 reads CASSVGGEESPLHF. For the CDR3, the DNA is TGTGCCAGCAGCGTAGGAGGGGAGGAATCACCCCTCCACTTT. Full variable domain (rest looked up from reference TRBV9 and TRBJ1-6): DSGVTQTPKHLITATGQRVTLRCSPRSGDLSVYWYQQSLDQGLQFLIQYYNGEERAKGNILERFSAQQFPDLHSELNLSSLELGDSALYFCASSVGGEESPLHFGNGTRLTVT.

The chain's CDR3 is CASSSPGLAGGRGTQYF. CDR3 bases: TGTGCCAGCAGCTCCCCGGGACTAGCGGGGGGCCGCGGTACGCAGTATTTT. The chain recombines TRBV7-6 with TRBJ2-3; 15 bases align to TRBD2. Germline V gene data show CDR1 as SGHVS and CDR2 as FNYEAQ. V was pared by 4 bases and J by 8 bases, with 10 bases of the junction left unmatched. The CDR3 runs to 17 residues.

This chain connects TRBV4-3 to TRBJ2-3; the match to TRBD1 covers 9 bases. Germline-derived CDR1 and CDR2 are LGHNA and YSLEER. The CDR3 sequence is 14 residues long. The trim removed 1 base at V and 4 bases at J, leaving 0 bases unmatched. CDR3 sequence: CASSQGTGADTQYF. In nucleotides, the CDR3 is TGCGCCAGCAGCCAAGGGACAGGGGCAGATACGCAGTATTTT.

V usage is TRBV11-3 and J usage is TRBJ2-2; D is possibly TRBD1 (5 bases). The CDR3 length is 16 residues. V was pared by 2 bases and J by 4 bases, with 14 bases between. Looked up from germline, CDR1 is SGHNT and CDR2 is YENEEA. Here the CDR3 DNA reads TGTGCCAGCAGCTTACAAGGGGCAGGGATCACCGGGGAGCTGTTTTTT. This sequence encodes CASSLQGAGITGELFF.

This chain joins TRBV19 and TRBJ2-4, with TRBD2 as a possible D gene (5 bases). The V gene lost 6 bases and the J gene lost 0 bases, with 9 bases spanning the gap. CDR1 and CDR2 (germline): LNHDA, SQIVND (reference sequence). This CDR3 is built from 14 residues. CDR3 residues: CASRTNLAKNIQYF. DNA of the CDR3: TGTGCCAGTAGGACTAACTTAGCCAAAAACATTCAGTACTTC.

The chain combines TRBV9 with TRBJ2-7, with 14 positions matching TRBD2. Germline V gene lookup returns CDR1 SGDLS and CDR2 YYNGEE. This CDR3 contains 15 residues. The V gene end was trimmed by 3 bases and the J gene end by 4 bases; junction bases not matched to a gene: 3. CDR3 bases: TGTGCCAGCAGCGCTGGGACTAGCGGGAGTTACGAGCAGTACTTC. Translation: CASSAGTSGSYEQYF.

The chain couples TRBV25-1 to TRBJ1-1; perhaps TRBD1 as D (6 bases). CDR3 length: 14 residues. The ends were cut back, 5 bases at V and 1 base at J, with 11 bases in the middle. Germline CDR1 is MGHDK and CDR2 is SYGVNS. The CDR3 nucleotides are TGTGCCAGCAGTCAGGGGATCGGGAACACTGAAGCTTTCTTT. Translation gives CASSQGIGNTEAFF.

The CDR3 nucleotides read TGTGCCAGCTCACCGTGGAGTAAAAACAATGAGCAGTTCTTC. Translated, it gives CASSPWSKNNEQFF. V usage is TRBV18 and J usage is TRBJ2-1; unclear D gene. The CDR3 runs 14 residues. V lost 3 bases to trimming and J lost 5 bases, with 11 bases between them. The germline gives CDR1 KGHSH, CDR2 LQKENI.